The 16 T cell receptor beta chains in this list originate from one sample, sequenced in a study of radiotherapy plus CTLA-4 blockade in lung cancer. Data came from immunoSEQ multiplex PCR; TCRdb stores just in-frame clones and leaves some out. The sample carries 45,000 to 60,000 clones, 82% recorded once. Sequencing used peripheral blood, obtained from a patient treated with radiotherapy plus ipilimumab. All receptors derive from a human donor with non-small cell lung cancer who had stable disease on radiotherapy plus ipilimumab.

This chain connects TRBV5-1 to TRBJ2-3, with 7 bases fitting TRBD2. The germline V gene encodes CDR1 SGHRS and CDR2 YFSETQ. The CDR3 loop spans 14 amino acids. The J segment lost 4 bases and the V segment lost 4 bases, leaving 6 bases of the junction unmatched. The CDR3 DNA is TGCGCCAGCAGCGATCGTACTAGCGCAGATACGCAGTATTTT. It translates to CASSDRTSADTQYF.

The rearrangement uses TRBV2 and TRBJ2-2; TRBD2 matches 9 bases. This CDR3 has 14 residues. Germline CDR1 is SNHLY and CDR2 is FYNNEI. V gave up 11 bases and J gave up 2 bases; unmatched junction bases: 6. In DNA form, the CDR3 reads TGTGCCGGTGGCGGGAGGGTTAACACCGGGGAGCTGTTTTTT. Translation: CAGGGRVNTGELFF.

This clone has more than one count but fewer than ten. The chain couples TRBV14 to TRBJ2-7, with 8 bases identical to TRBD2. Germline CDR1 SGHDN, CDR2 FVKESK. V was pared by 4 bases and J by 2 bases, with 7 bases of the junction left unmatched. The CDR3 sequence is 15 residues long. The CDR3: CASSLSGGRTYEQYF. Here the CDR3 DNA reads TGTGCCAGCAGCCTCTCTGGCGGGAGGACCTACGAGCAGTACTTC.

The J gene is TRBJ2-1, the V gene TRBV7-8, with 9 bases fitting TRBD1. V lost 8 bases, J lost 10 bases, and 12 bases stayed unmatched. CDR3 size: 14 residues. CDR1 is SGHVS, CDR2 FQNEAQ, per germline. The CDR3 here is CASVLTGGISEQFF. CDR3 sequence (DNA): TGTGCCAGCGTCCTGACAGGGGGAATATCGGAGCAGTTCTTC.

The chain couples TRBV28 to TRBJ1-2; D perhaps matches TRBD1 (5 bases). Trimming shortened V by 7 bases and J by 1 base, and 13 bases separated the two germline ends. This CDR3 is 14 amino acids long. Germline CDR1 reads MDHEN; CDR2 reads SYDVKM. The CDR3 sequence: CASTPGHLNYGYTF. CDR3 sequence (DNA): TGTGCCAGCACACCAGGGCACCTTAACTATGGCTACACCTTC.

The gene calls are TRBV7-9 and TRBJ1-3; 7 nucleotides match TRBD1. J gave up 0 bases and V 3 bases, and 11 bases lay outside the gene matches. From germline, CDR1 is SEHNR and CDR2 FQNEAQ (reference sequence). The CDR3 totals 18 residues. The CDR3 DNA reads TGTGCCAGCAGCTTGGGACCGACAGGGCCATCCTCTGGAAACACCATATATTTT. Residues: CASSLGPTGPSSGNTIYF.

V gene TRBV10-3 combines with J gene TRBJ1-2, with 10 nucleotides matching TRBD1. V gave up 1 base and J gave up 7 bases; unmatched junction bases: 15. The CDR3 has 18 amino acids. Germline loops: CDR1 ENHRY, CDR2 SYGVKD. This CDR3 reads CAISEFTGTGVKGRGYTF. CDR3 sequence (DNA): TGTGCCATCAGTGAGTTTACCGGGACAGGGGTAAAAGGTCGTGGCTACACCTTC.

The chain is built from TRBV7-9 and TRBJ2-3; 10 bases line up with TRBD2. The V segment lost 5 bases and the J segment 2 bases; nucleotides outside the gene matches: 7. The CDR3 covers 16 residues. From germline, CDR1 is SEHNR and CDR2 FQNEAQ (reference sequence). CDR3 amino acids: CASSARTSGLTDTQYF. Here the CDR3 DNA reads TGTGCCAGCAGCGCCCGGACTAGCGGACTCACAGATACGCAGTATTTT.

This chain joins TRBV2 and TRBJ2-5, with 7 bases lining up with TRBD2. Germline loops: CDR1 SNHLY, CDR2 FYNNEI. This CDR3 is 15 amino acids long. V lost 5 bases, J lost 0 bases, and 6 bases stayed unmatched. In DNA form, the CDR3 reads TGTGCCAGCAGTCGACTAGCACCGTACCAAGAGACCCAGTACTTC. Protein: CASSRLAPYQETQYF.

CDR3: CASSLGGITDTQYF. The DNA of the CDR3 is TGTGCCAGCAGCCTGGGCGGGATCACAGATACGCAGTATTTT. The V gene is TRBV7-3, the J gene TRBJ2-3, with D maybe TRBD2 (6 bases). The germline V gene encodes CDR1 SGHTA and CDR2 FQGTGA. This CDR3 contains 14 residues. Trimming removed 5 bases at V and 2 bases at J, with 11 bases between.

This rearrangement joins TRBV7-4 to TRBJ1-2; the D gene is possibly TRBD1 (6 bases). Germline V gene lookup returns CDR1 SGHVT and CDR2 SQSDAQ. The V gene lost 1 base and the J gene lost 0 bases, with 12 bases spanning the gap. The CDR3 consists of 16 residues. Written as DNA, the CDR3 is TGTGCCAGCAGCTTAGTCACGGGGGGCTCTAACTATGGCTACACCTTC. As protein: CASSLVTGGSNYGYTF.

CDR3 in amino acids: CASSLAAGFYEQYF. For the CDR3, the DNA is TGTGCCAGCAGCTTAGCTGCAGGGTTCTACGAGCAGTACTTC. The rearrangement links TRBV13 to TRBJ2-7; D possibly corresponds to TRBD1 (5 bases). Deletions cut 1 base from V and 3 bases from J, with 10 bases between. Germline V lookup: CDR1 PRHDT, CDR2 FYEKMQ (reference sequence). This CDR3 contains 14 residues.

This clone was detected only a few times. The chain recombines TRBV2 with TRBJ2-7; TRBD1 is a possible D gene (6 bases). The CDR3 spans 14 residues. V was trimmed by 4 bases and J by 2 bases, leaving 12 bases between them. The V gene's germline CDR1 is SNHLY and CDR2 FYNNEI. CDR3 in DNA: TGTGCCAGCAGTGGGGGACAACGCACCTACGAGCAGTACTTC. It specifies CASSGGQRTYEQYF. The full variable domain, rest sourced from reference TRBV2 and TRBJ2-7, is EPEVTQTPSHQVTQMGQEVILRCVPISNHLYFYWYRQILGQKVEFLVSFYNNEISEKSEIFDDQFSVERPDGSNFTLKIRSTKLEDSAMYFCASSGGQRTYEQYFGPGTRLTVT.

J is TRBJ1-1 and V is TRBV28; perhaps TRBD1 as D (6 bases). Germline CDR1 reads MDHEN; CDR2 reads SYDVKM. This CDR3 comprises 14 residues. V lost 2 bases and J 3 bases, leaving 10 bases between the germline ends. CDR3 sequence: CASSLMGAHTEAFF. The CDR3 DNA is TGTGCCAGCAGTTTAATGGGGGCGCACACTGAAGCTTTCTTT.

The CDR3 nucleotides read TGTGCCAGCAGCTTGGCGCGGTTCCAAGAGACCCAGTACTTC. Amino acids: CASSLARFQETQYF. This chain connects TRBV5-4 to TRBJ2-5; D gene ambiguous. Germline CDR1 SGHNT, CDR2 YYREEE (reference sequence). The CDR3 has 14 residues. V dropped 0 bases and J dropped 1 base, with 7 bases sitting between them. The full variable domain, its missing parts supplied by reference TRBV5-4 and TRBJ2-5, is ETGVTQSPTHLIKTRGQQVTLRCSSQSGHNTVSWYQQALGQGPQFIFQYYREEENGRGNFPPRFSGLQFPNYSSELNVNALELDDSALYLCASSLARFQETQYFGPGTRLLVL.

The V call is TRBV4-1, the J call TRBJ1-2, with TRBD1 matching over 7 bases. V lost 5 bases to trimming and J lost 8 bases; unmatched junction nucleotides: 11. CDR1 and CDR2 (germline): MGHRA, YSYEKL. This CDR3 has 14 residues. CDR3 sequence reads: CASSSQGGRNGYTF. Here the CDR3 DNA reads TGCGCCAGCAGCTCCCAGGGGGGCAGGAACGGCTACACCTTC.